This paragraph reports one T cell receptor beta chain. The data were obtained in a study of shared clonotypes between healthy human individuals. Naive CD8 cells lacked CD45RO, underwent positive selection for CCR7 and left out terminally differentiated effector memory CD45RA+ cells. Profiling relied on immunoSEQ multiplex PCR, and the TCRdb table lists in-frame clones only, not all of them. The sample has around 2,100,000 clones, over 85% seen once. Germline-derived CDR1 and CDR2 are SGHNT and YYREEE (reference sequence). CDR3 length equals 14 residues. J was trimmed by 3 bases and V by 5 bases; bases with no gene match: 5.

The sample consisted of naive CD8+ T cells sorted from blood. The chain recombines TRBV5-4 with TRBJ2-7, with 10 bases lining up with TRBD1. This clonotype was sampled from a man younger than 35 in good health. CDR3 bases: TGTGCCAGCAGAGGACAGGGGGACCGCTACGAGCAGTACTTC. Amino acid sequence: CASRGQGDRYEQYF.